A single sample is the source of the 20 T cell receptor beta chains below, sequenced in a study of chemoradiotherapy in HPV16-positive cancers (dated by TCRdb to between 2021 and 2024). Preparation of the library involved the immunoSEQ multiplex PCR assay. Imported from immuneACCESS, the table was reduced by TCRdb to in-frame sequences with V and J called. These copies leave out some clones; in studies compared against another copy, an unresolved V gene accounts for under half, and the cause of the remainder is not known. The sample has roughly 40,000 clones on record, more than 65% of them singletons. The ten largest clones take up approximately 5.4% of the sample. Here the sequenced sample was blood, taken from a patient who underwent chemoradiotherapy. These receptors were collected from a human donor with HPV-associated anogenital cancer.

As DNA, the CDR3 is TGTGCCAGCAGCTCCACGTTGGCAGGAGGGGGCAGAGGCTATGGCTACACCTTC. Residues: CASSSTLAGGGRGYGYTF. The chain carries TRBV7-2 and TRBJ1-2; TRBD1 matches 7 bases. The CDR3 extends over 18 amino acids. Losses at the gene ends were 4 bases for V and 4 bases for J; bases not matched to a gene: 18. Per germline, CDR1 SGHTA and CDR2 FQGNSA.

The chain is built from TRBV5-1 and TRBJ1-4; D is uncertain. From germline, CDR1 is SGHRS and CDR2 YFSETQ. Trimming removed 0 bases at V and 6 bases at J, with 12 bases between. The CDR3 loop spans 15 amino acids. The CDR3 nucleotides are TGCGCCAGCAGCTTGGTCGGTCGGGCGGATGAAAAACTGTTTTTT. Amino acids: CASSLVGRADEKLFF.

In nucleotides, the CDR3 is TGTGCCAGCAAAAGGACAGGTGACCCCGGTCAGCCCCAGCATTTT. Translated: CASKRTGDPGQPQHF. The chain employs TRBV6-5 and TRBJ1-5; 7 bases map to TRBD1. The CDR3 covers 15 residues. J was trimmed by 6 bases and V by 7 bases; bases with no gene match: 12. Germline CDR1 MNHEY, CDR2 SVGAGI.

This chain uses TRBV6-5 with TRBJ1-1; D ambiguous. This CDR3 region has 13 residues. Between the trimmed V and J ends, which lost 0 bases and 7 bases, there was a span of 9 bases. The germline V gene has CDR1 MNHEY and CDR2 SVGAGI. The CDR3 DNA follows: TGTGCCAGCAGTTACTCGTTCGGATATGAAGCTTTCTTT. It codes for CASSYSFGYEAFF.

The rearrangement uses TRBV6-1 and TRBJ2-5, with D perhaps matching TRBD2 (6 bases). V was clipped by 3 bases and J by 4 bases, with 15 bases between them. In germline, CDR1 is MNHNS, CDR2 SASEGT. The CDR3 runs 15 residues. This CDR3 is CASSDIGGVAETQYF. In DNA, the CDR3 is TGTGCCAGCAGTGATATCGGCGGGGTGGCAGAGACCCAGTACTTC.

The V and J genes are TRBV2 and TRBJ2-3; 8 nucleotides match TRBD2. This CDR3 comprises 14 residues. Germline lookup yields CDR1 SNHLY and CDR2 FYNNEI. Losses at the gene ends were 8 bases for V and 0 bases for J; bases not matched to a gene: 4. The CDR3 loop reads CASLSGTSTDTQYF. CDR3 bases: TGTGCCAGCCTTAGCGGGACTAGCACAGATACGCAGTATTTT.

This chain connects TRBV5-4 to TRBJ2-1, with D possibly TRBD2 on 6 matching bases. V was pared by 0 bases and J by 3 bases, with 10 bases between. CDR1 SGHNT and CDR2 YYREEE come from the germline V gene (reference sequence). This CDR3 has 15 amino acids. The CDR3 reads CASSLGRGDYNEQFF. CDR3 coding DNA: TGTGCCAGCAGCTTGGGTCGCGGGGACTACAATGAGCAGTTCTTC.

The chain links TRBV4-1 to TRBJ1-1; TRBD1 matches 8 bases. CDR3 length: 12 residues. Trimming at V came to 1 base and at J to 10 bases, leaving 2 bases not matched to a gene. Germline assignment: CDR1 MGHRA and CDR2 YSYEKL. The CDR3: CASSQVRGPAFF. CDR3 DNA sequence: TGCGCCAGCAGCCAAGTCAGGGGGCCAGCTTTCTTT.

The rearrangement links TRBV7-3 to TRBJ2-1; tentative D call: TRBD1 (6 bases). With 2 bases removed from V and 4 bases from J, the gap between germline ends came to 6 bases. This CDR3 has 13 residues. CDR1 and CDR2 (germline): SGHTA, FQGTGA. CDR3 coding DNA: TGTGCCAGCAGCTTAGGACAGTACAATGAGCAGTTCTTC. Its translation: CASSLGQYNEQFF.

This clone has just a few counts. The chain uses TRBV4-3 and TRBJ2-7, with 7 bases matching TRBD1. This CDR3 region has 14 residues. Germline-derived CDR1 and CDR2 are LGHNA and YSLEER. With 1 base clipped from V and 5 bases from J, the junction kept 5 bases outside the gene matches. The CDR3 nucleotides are TGCGCCAGCAGCCAAGGAACAGGGGTTGACGAGCAGTACTTC. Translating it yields CASSQGTGVDEQYF.

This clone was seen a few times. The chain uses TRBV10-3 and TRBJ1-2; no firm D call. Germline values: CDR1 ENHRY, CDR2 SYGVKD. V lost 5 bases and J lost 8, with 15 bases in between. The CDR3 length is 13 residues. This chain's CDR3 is CAISSEPQRGYTF. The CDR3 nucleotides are TGTGCCATCAGTTCAGAACCCCAGAGGGGCTACACCTTC.

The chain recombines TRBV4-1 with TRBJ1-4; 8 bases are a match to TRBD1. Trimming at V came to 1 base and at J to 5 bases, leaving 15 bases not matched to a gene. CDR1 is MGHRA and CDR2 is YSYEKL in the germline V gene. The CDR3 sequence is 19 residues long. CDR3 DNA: TGCGCCAGCAGCCAAGTTGTTGACCAGGGGGCTGGGGGGAATGAAAAACTGTTTTTT. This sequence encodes CASSQVVDQGAGGNEKLFF.

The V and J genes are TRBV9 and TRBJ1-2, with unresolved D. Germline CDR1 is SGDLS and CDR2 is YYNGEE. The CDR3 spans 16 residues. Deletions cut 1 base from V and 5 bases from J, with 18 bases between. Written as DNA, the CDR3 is TGTGCCAGCAGCGTAAACGCGATGGTATCGTCGTATGGCTACACCTTC. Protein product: CASSVNAMVSSYGYTF.

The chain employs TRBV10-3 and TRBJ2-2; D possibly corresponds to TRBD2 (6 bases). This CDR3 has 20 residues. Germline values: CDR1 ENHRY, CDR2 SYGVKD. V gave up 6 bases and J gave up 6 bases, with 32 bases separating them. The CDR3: CAISGPIRILRRGEAGELFF. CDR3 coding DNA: TGTGCCATCAGCGGGCCCATCAGGATACTTAGGAGGGGTGAGGCCGGGGAGCTGTTTTTT.

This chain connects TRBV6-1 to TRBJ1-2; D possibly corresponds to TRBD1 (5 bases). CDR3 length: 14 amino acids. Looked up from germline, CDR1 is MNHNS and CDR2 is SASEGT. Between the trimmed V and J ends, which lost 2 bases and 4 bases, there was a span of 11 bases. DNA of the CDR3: TGTGCCAGCAGTGAAACGACAGACTTCTATGGCTACACCTTC. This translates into CASSETTDFYGYTF.

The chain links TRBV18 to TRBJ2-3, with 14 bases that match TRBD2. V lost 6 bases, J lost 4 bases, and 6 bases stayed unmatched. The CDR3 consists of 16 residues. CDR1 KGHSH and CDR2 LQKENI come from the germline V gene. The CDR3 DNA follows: TGTGCCAGCTCGGCCGGACTAGCGGGGGGATCAGATACGCAGTATTTT. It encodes CASSAGLAGGSDTQYF.

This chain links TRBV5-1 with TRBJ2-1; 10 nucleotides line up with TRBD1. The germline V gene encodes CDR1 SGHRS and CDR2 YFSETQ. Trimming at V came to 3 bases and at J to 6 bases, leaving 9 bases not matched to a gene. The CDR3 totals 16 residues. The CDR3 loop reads CASSWGLRQGANEQFF. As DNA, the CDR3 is TGCGCCAGCAGCTGGGGCCTAAGACAGGGGGCCAATGAGCAGTTCTTC.

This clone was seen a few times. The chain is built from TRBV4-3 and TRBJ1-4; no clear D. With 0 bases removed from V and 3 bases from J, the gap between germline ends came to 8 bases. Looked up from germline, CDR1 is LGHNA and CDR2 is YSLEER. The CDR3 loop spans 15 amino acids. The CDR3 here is CASSQDRWANEKLFF. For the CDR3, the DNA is TGCGCCAGCAGCCAAGATAGGTGGGCTAATGAAAAACTGTTTTTT.

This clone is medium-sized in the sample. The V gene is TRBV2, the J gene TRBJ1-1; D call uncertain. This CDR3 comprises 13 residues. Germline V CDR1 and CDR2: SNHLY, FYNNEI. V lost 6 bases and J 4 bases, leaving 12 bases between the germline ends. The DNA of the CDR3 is TGTGCCAGCAGGCGGGATAGGGCCACTGAAGCTTTCTTT. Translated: CASRRDRATEAFF.

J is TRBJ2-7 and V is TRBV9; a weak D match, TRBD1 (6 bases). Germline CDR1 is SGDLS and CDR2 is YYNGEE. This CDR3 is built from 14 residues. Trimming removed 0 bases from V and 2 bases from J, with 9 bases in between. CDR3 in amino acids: CASSVGDTTYEQYF. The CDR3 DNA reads TGTGCCAGCAGCGTAGGGGACACGACCTACGAGCAGTACTTC. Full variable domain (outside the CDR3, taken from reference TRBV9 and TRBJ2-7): DSGVTQTPKHLITATGQRVTLRCSPRSGDLSVYWYQQSLDQGLQFLIQYYNGEERAKGNILERFSAQQFPDLHSELNLSSLELGDSALYFCASSVGDTTYEQYFGPGTRLTVT.